The 18 T cell receptor beta chains listed next were all sequenced from one sample in a study of post-analysis software for immune sequencing data (dated by TCRdb to 2015 to 2017). What the authors observed across the whole study: Significantly higher frequencies in patients than in controls were found for a handful of TRBV segments, including TRBV5-6, TRBV5-1 and TRBV20-1.

Their cognate antigens are unknown. Library generation was performed with PCR. Sequencing was carried out with an Illumina HiSeq 2500. Unique molecular identifiers were incorporated into TCR beta cDNA libraries to reduce PCR and sequencing biases. TCRdb itself trimmed the public reads at Q25 with fastp, ran MiXCR and retained productive beta chains. All rows with the same CDR3 protein become a single entry with the most common DNA and genes. Within this sample are more than 500,000 distinct CDR3 sequences, with around 31% of them counted one time only. Clones ranked in the top ten supply around 5.9% of the sample. Sequencing used blood. The source of these receptors is a girl under 18 with multiple sclerosis.

This clonotype occurred a few times. The rearrangement links TRBV20-1 to TRBJ2-7; D may be TRBD1 or TRBD2 (5 bases each). V was shortened by 2 bases and J by 4 bases, with 12 bases between the two germline ends. Germline assignment: CDR1 DFQATT and CDR2 SNEGSKA (reference sequence). There are 13 residues in the CDR3. CDR3 amino acids: CSARTGTVYEQYF. In DNA, the CDR3 is TGCAGTGCTAGAACCGGGACCGTTTACGAGCAGTACTTC.

The sample holds a few counts of this clonotype. The rearrangement uses TRBV6-5 and TRBJ1-1; TRBD1 matches at 7 bases. The germline V gene has CDR1 MNHEY and CDR2 SVGAGI. There are 14 residues in the CDR3. J lost 3 bases, V lost 7 bases, and 8 bases had no gene match. The CDR3 DNA reads TGTGCCAGCAACCGACAGGGAAGGGACACTGAAGCTTTCTTT. Translation gives CASNRQGRDTEAFF.

V is TRBV12-3 or TRBV12-4 and J is TRBJ2-4; 8 nucleotides line up with TRBD1. The CDR3 length is 18 residues. The junction had 12 bases not matched to a gene; V was cut back by 5 bases and J by 0 bases. CDR3 sequence (DNA): TGTGCCAGCAGTACGCAGGACAGGGCCGGGTTAGCCAAAAACATTCAGTACTTC. Translation gives CASSTQDRAGLAKNIQYF.

This clonotype occurred a few times. The CDR3 bases are TGCGCCAGCAGCTTGGCCGACAGTTATAGCAATCAGCCCCAGCATTTT. Amino acids: CASSLADSYSNQPQHF. The genes are TRBV5-1 and TRBJ1-5, with D tentatively TRBD1 (5 bases). V was cut by 0 bases and J by 0 bases, with 10 bases left in between. Looked up from germline, CDR1 is SGHRS and CDR2 is YFSETQ. The CDR3 totals 16 residues.

In this sample, this clonotype turned up a few times. The rearrangement links TRBV6-5 to TRBJ2-5, with 10 nucleotides matching TRBD2. Unmatched junction bases numbered 10, after V lost 2 bases and J lost 4 bases. There are 17 residues in the CDR3. CDR1 and CDR2 from the germline V gene are MNHEY and SVGAGI. CDR3 sequence: CASSYLASGGRPETQYF. The CDR3 coding sequence is TGTGCCAGCAGTTACCTTGCTAGCGGGGGACGGCCAGAGACCCAGTACTTC.

In DNA, the CDR3 is TGTGCCAGCAGGCGGGACAGGGGCCGATATAGCAATCAGCCCCAGCATTTT. Translation gives CASRRDRGRYSNQPQHF. V gene TRBV6-1 combines with J gene TRBJ1-5, with 10 bases that match TRBD1. Germline lookup yields CDR1 MNHNS and CDR2 SASEGT. The CDR3 runs to 17 residues. V lost 6 bases and J lost 0; bases outside the gene matches: 8.

The rearrangement uses TRBV6-5 and TRBJ2-5; 10 positions match TRBD1. Losses at the gene ends were 0 bases for V and 0 bases for J; bases not matched to a gene: 1. The CDR3 extends over 16 amino acids. Germline V gene lookup returns CDR1 MNHEY and CDR2 SVGAGI. CDR3 nucleotide sequence: TGTGCCAGCAGTTACTCGACAGGGGGCCACCAAGAGACCCAGTACTTC. Protein: CASSYSTGGHQETQYF.

For this clonotype: A read error may produce the germline difference seen at one junction end. The chain has TRBV6-6 and TRBJ2-5, with 8 bases that match TRBD2. The J call may be mistaken, given a closer DNA end match to TRBJ2-1. The CDR3 sequence is 15 residues long. CDR1 is MNHNY, CDR2 SVGAGI, per germline (reference sequence). The CDR3 DNA reads as TGTGCCGGCAGTTACTCGGCGGGGGGCCGAGAGACCCAGTTCTTC. This sequence encodes CAGSYSAGGRETQFF.

The genes are TRBV7-3 and TRBJ1-1; 7 bases line up with TRBD1. The CDR3 is 13 amino acids. V trimming: 5 bases; J trimming: 4 bases; junction bases outside the gene matches: 4. From germline, CDR1 is SGHTA and CDR2 FQGTGA. Here the CDR3 reads CASSAQGVTEAFF. In nucleotides, the CDR3 is TGTGCCAGCAGCGCCCAGGGGGTCACTGAAGCTTTCTTT.

The CDR3 loop reads CASSPPGVSGANVLTF. CDR3 DNA: TGTGCCAGCTCACCACCTGGGGTCTCTGGGGCCAACGTCCTGACTTTC. The chain has TRBV18 and TRBJ2-6; unclear D gene. The CDR3 has 16 residues. Trimming stripped 0 bases from V and 0 bases from J, with 6 bases between. From germline, CDR1 is KGHSH and CDR2 LQKENI. Combining the CDR3 with reference TRBV18 and TRBJ2-6 gives the whole variable domain NAGVMQNPRHLVRRRGQEARLRCSPMKGHSHVYWYRQLPEEGLKFMVYLQKENIIDESGMPKERFSAEFPKEGPSILRIQQVVRGDSAAYFCASSPPGVSGANVLTFGAGSRLTVL.

CDR3 loop: CASSAHRTATNEKLFF. DNA for the CDR3: TGTGCCAGCAGCGCACACAGGACCGCAACTAATGAAAAACTGTTTTTT. V is TRBV9 and J is TRBJ1-4, with TRBD1 as a possible D gene (5 bases). CDR3 length: 16 residues. The V gene lost 3 bases and the J gene lost 0 bases, with 12 bases spanning the gap. CDR1 is SGDLS and CDR2 is YYNGEE in the germline V gene. Full variable domain (missing parts from reference TRBV9 and TRBJ1-4): DSGVTQTPKHLITATGQRVTLRCSPRSGDLSVYWYQQSLDQGLQFLIQYYNGEERAKGNILERFSAQQFPDLHSELNLSSLELGDSALYFCASSAHRTATNEKLFFGSGTQLSVL.

This chain links TRBV18 with TRBJ2-1; no clear D gene. Trimming stripped 1 base from V and 0 bases from J, with 7 bases between. The CDR3 covers 15 residues. Germline V gene sequence: CDR1 KGHSH, CDR2 LQKENI. The CDR3 loop reads CASSPLDNSYNEQFF. The CDR3 nucleotides are TGTGCCAGCTCACCACTTGACAACTCCTACAATGAGCAGTTCTTC.

This clonotype was counted between two and nine times. The gene calls are TRBV9 and TRBJ2-7; 8 positions agree with TRBD1. The CDR3 runs 15 residues. V gave up 0 bases and J gave up 4 bases; unmatched junction bases: 6. Germline-derived CDR1 and CDR2 are SGDLS and YYNGEE. The CDR3 region is CASSVAGTGLYEQYF. Written as DNA, the CDR3 is TGTGCCAGCAGCGTAGCCGGGACAGGTCTTTACGAGCAGTACTTC.

The chain employs TRBV29-1 and TRBJ2-5; 9 bases agree with TRBD2. With the DNA end fitting TRBJ2-7 better, the J assignment may be wrong. The CDR3 totals 12 residues. The V gene's germline CDR1 is SQVTM and CDR2 ANQGSEA. CDR3 region: CSARSGGNEQYF. The CDR3 DNA follows: TGCAGCGCCAGAAGCGGGGGGAACGAGCAGTACTTC.

V is TRBV7-8 and J is TRBJ1-5; D is undetermined. Germline V gives CDR1 SGHVS, CDR2 FQNEAQ. V was trimmed by 4 bases and J by 2 bases, leaving 12 bases between them. This CDR3 contains 15 residues. The CDR3 bases are TGTGCCAGCAGCTCCAGCTGGGGAGGCAATCAGCCCCAGCATTTT. It translates to CASSSSWGGNQPQHF.

This clonotype was observed a handful of times. V is TRBV20-1 and J is TRBJ2-1, with 14 bases matching TRBD2. The V gene end was trimmed by 5 bases and the J gene end by 4 bases; junction bases not matched to a gene: 4. Germline CDR1 and CDR2: DFQATT and SNEGSKA (reference sequence). This CDR3 is 15 amino acids long. The chain's CDR3 is CSAGTSGGEYNEQFF. The CDR3 nucleotides are TGCAGTGCTGGGACTAGCGGGGGAGAATACAATGAGCAGTTCTTC.

This clonotype was seen a handful of times. The genes are TRBV20-1 and TRBJ1-6; no reliable D call. This CDR3 spans 13 amino acids. The germline V gene encodes CDR1 DFQATT and CDR2 SNEGSKA (reference sequence). The germline V and J ends were trimmed by 3 bases and 6 bases, with 9 bases remaining between them. CDR3 nucleotides: TGCAGTGCTAGCCGCCAGATTAATTCACCCCTCCACTTT. It encodes CSASRQINSPLHF.

The chain recombines TRBV24-1 with TRBJ1-5; TRBD1 aligns across 11 bases. The CDR3 contains 15 residues. Trimming cost V 7 bases and J 1 base; bases outside gene matches: 2. Germline V gives CDR1 KGHDR, CDR2 SFDVKD. The CDR3 coding sequence is TGTGCCACCAGCGGGACAGGGGGAAGCAATCAGCCCCAGCATTTT. Amino acid sequence: CATSGTGGSNQPQHF.